The rows below give T cell receptor beta chains drawn from one sample of a study of blood T cells in healthy people across ages. Each CDR3 protein is one row after TCRdb ran MiXCR on the 5' RACE reads. The repertoire holds 700,000 to 950,000 distinct CDR3 sequences, with 58% as singletons. The sequenced material came from blood. The receptors originated from a man aged 25 to 45 in good health. CDR3s include the opening cysteine and the closing phenylalanine or tryptophan. A D gene is named only where the DNA matches it firmly. Only some rows state a clone size, as once, few, many or a class for expanded clones.

length	V	D	J	size	CDR3	DNA
12	TRBV12-3/TRBV12-4	NA	TRBJ2-1	few	CASSFFNGGQFF	TGTGCCAGCAGTTTTTTCAATGGGGGGCAGTTCTTC
14	TRBV5-5	NA	TRBJ2-7	NA	CASSPGAGPYEQYF	TGTGCCAGCAGCCCCGGGGCGGGTCCCTACGAGCAGTACTTC
14	TRBV7-2	NA	TRBJ1-6	NA	CASRATWDLPPLHF	TGTGCCAGCAGGGCCACTTGGGATCTGCCACCCCTCCACTTT
15	TRBV4-2	TRBD2	TRBJ2-7	few	CASSQERGGTYEQYF	TGTGCCAGCAGCCAAGAGCGGGGGGGGACCTACGAGCAGTACTTC
15	TRBV9	TRBD2	TRBJ2-1	few	CASSVPSGGYNEQFF	TGTGCCAGCAGCGTCCCTAGCGGGGGTTACAATGAGCAGTTCTTC
13	TRBV2	NA	TRBJ2-1	NA	CASSPTVGAPQFF	TGTGCCAGCAGTCCTACAGTGGGGGCCCCGCAGTTCTTC
13	TRBV10-3	NA	TRBJ2-7	NA	CAISAEVRNEQYF	TGTGCCATCAGTGCGGAGGTACGGAATGAGCAGTACTTC
15	TRBV5-8	TRBD2	TRBJ2-3	NA	CASSLGGRAWDTQYF	TGTGCCAGCAGCTTAGGTGGGAGGGCCTGGGATACGCAGTATTTT
11	TRBV20-1	NA	TRBJ1-4	NA	CSAKTAEKLFF	TGCAGTGCAAAAACCGCTGAAAAACTGTTTTTT
15	TRBV7-6	TRBD2	TRBJ2-7	NA	CASSSLAGVGYEQYF	TGTGCCAGCAGCTCTTTAGCGGGAGTCGGCTACGAGCAGTACTTC
13	TRBV7-2	NA	TRBJ2-3	NA	CASSLPNTGTQYF	TGTGCCAGCAGCTTGCCGAACACAGGTACGCAGTATTTT
16	TRBV7-2	NA	TRBJ1-1	NA	CASSPGPGQYLTEAFF	TGTGCCAGCAGTCCAGGACCGGGACAATACCTCACTGAAGCTTTCTTT
15	TRBV20-1	NA	TRBJ1-5	few	CSARDGEQDWMPQHF	TGCAGTGCTAGAGATGGGGAGCAGGATTGGATGCCCCAGCATTTT
16	TRBV21-1	NA	TRBJ2-3	NA	CASSTTGKTSTDTQYF	TGTGCCAGCAGCACAACAGGGAAGACTAGCACAGATACGCAGTATTTT
12	TRBV6-1	NA	TRBJ1-1	few	CASRLMNTEAFF	TGTGCCAGCAGGTTGATGAACACTGAAGCTTTCTTT
14	TRBV28	NA	TRBJ2-3	once	CAGNGGPGTDTQYF	TGTGCCGGCAACGGGGGGCCGGGCACAGATACGCAGTATTTT
13	TRBV28	TRBD1	TRBJ2-3	once	CASSKTGGDTQYF	TGTGCCAGCAGTAAGACAGGGGGAGATACGCAGTATTTT
12	TRBV12-3/TRBV12-4	NA	TRBJ1-4	NA	CASTIHGEKLFF	TGTGCCAGCACCATTCACGGTGAAAAACTGTTTTTT
13	TRBV29-1	TRBD2	TRBJ2-1	few	CSGGTTGYNEQFF	TGCAGCGGGGGGACTACCGGCTACAATGAGCAGTTCTTC
17	TRBV4-1	TRBD2	TRBJ2-5	NA	CASSQPRSGRGEETQYF	TGCGCCAGCAGCCAACCGAGGAGCGGGAGAGGAGAAGAGACCCAGTACTTC
17	TRBV20-1	TRBD2	TRBJ2-4	NA	CSARPSGGATGKNIQYF	TGCAGTGCTAGGCCTAGCGGGGGCGCGACAGGCAAAAACATTCAGTACTTC
14	TRBV7-2	NA	TRBJ1-5	few	CASSLLGWDQPQHF	TGTGCCAGCAGCTTGCTGGGATGGGATCAGCCCCAGCATTTT
14	TRBV5-1	NA	TRBJ2-1	few	CASSPNTEWDEQFF	TGCGCCAGCAGCCCGAACACAGAATGGGATGAGCAGTTCTTC
15	TRBV10-3	NA	TRBJ2-1	few	CAIRGTGGPYNEQFF	TGTGCCATCAGGGGGACCGGCGGCCCCTACAATGAGCAGTTCTTC
15	TRBV9	TRBD2	TRBJ2-1	NA	CASSGRREGGNDQFF	TGTGCCAGCAGCGGCCGGAGGGAGGGCGGCAATGATCAGTTCTTC
14	TRBV12-3/TRBV12-4	TRBD2	TRBJ2-1	NA	CASSFGGSVNEQFF	TGTGCCAGCAGTTTCGGCGGGAGTGTCAATGAGCAGTTCTTC
16	TRBV25-1	NA	TRBJ1-6	NA	CASSSHGGTYNSPLHF	TGTGCCAGCAGTAGTCACGGGGGCACCTATAATTCACCCCTCCACTTT
15	TRBV5-1	TRBD2	TRBJ2-1	many	CASSSGLAVYNEQFF	TGTGCCAGCAGCTCGGGACTAGCGGTCTACAATGAGCAGTTCTTC
16	TRBV29-1	NA	TRBJ2-1	NA	CSVKEAQSWVGNEQFF	TGCAGCGTTAAAGAGGCCCAAAGCTGGGTCGGGAATGAGCAGTTCTTC